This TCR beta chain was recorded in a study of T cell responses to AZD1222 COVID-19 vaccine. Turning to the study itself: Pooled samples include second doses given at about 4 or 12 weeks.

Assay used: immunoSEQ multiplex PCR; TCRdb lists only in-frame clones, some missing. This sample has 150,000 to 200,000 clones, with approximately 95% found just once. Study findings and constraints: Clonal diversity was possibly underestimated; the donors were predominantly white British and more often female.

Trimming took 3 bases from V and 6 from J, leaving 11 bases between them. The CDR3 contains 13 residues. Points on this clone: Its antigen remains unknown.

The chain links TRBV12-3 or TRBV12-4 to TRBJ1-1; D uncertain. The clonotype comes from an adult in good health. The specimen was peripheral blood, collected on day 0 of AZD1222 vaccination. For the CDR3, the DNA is TGTGCCAGCAGTTTTAGTTTGGTAGCTGAAGCTTTCTTT. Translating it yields CASSFSLVAEAFF.